These 17 T cell receptor beta chains were sequenced from one sample in a study of neurological immune-mediated disorders. Each CDR3 protein gets one entry after TCRdb re-called the 5' RACE reads with MiXCR. The table lists 18,000 or so distinct CDR3 sequences, less than 15% of them singletons. Sequencing was performed on CD4+ T cells from blood. These receptors originate from a woman aged 60-75 years with HTLV-1-associated myelopathy (HAM/TSP).

This clonotype is medium-sized (0.01 to 0.1%) within its sample. The CDR3 is CASSPQGGNTIYF. The CDR3 DNA reads TGTGCCAGCAGTCCCCAGGGTGGAAACACCATATATTTT. The chain uses TRBV28 and TRBJ1-3, with D perhaps matching TRBD1 (5 bases). This CDR3 is built from 13 residues. Trimming took off 5 bases at V and 3 bases at J, with 8 bases between the two ends. From germline, CDR1 is MDHEN and CDR2 SYDVKM.

This clonotype came up many times. DNA for the CDR3: TGCAGTGCGGCCCCCGGGACAGGGGGCAACAATTCACCCCTCCACTTT. The encoded protein is CSAAPGTGGNNSPLHF. The chain carries TRBV20-1 and TRBJ1-6; 12 positions agree with TRBD1. V was clipped by 6 bases and J by 7 bases; unmatched bases: 10. CDR1 is DFQATT and CDR2 is SNEGSKA in the germline V gene (reference sequence). The CDR3 is 16 amino acids.

This clonotype was detected many times. The V call is TRBV6-1, the J call TRBJ2-3; no reliable D call. Trimming cost V 4 bases and J 0 bases, with 2 bases left between them. Germline CDR1 reads MNHNS; CDR2 reads SASEGT. The CDR3 loop spans 12 amino acids. The CDR3 DNA reads TGTGCCAGCAGTGGTAGCACAGATACGCAGTATTTT. It codes for CASSGSTDTQYF.

This clonotype was observed many times. The chain uses TRBV6-1 and TRBJ2-3; D tentatively fits TRBD1 or TRBD2 (5 bases each). Germline CDR1 is MNHNS and CDR2 is SASEGT. This CDR3 is 13 amino acids long. V shed 1 base and J shed 8 bases, with 10 bases lying between them. CDR3 amino acids: CASSEGPGRTQYF. DNA for the CDR3: TGTGCCAGCAGTGAAGGACCGGGACGTACGCAGTATTTT.

At least ten counts were recorded for this clonotype. The chain carries TRBV6-5 and TRBJ2-7; maybe TRBD1 (6 bases). Germline V gene sequence: CDR1 MNHEY, CDR2 SVGAGI. The CDR3 is 12 residues long. Between the trimmed V and J ends, which lost 6 bases and 9 bases, there was a span of 15 bases. CDR3 region: CASSPNRVRQYF. CDR3 coding DNA: TGTGCCAGCAGCCCGAACAGGGTAAGGCAGTACTTC.

This clonotype showed up many times. The DNA of the CDR3 is TGCGCCAGCAGCGGCGGGCTAAGCTCCTATAATTCACCCCTCCACTTT. Its translation is CASSGGLSSYNSPLHF. The rearrangement joins TRBV5-1 to TRBJ1-6; no definite D call. The CDR3 totals 16 residues. Trimming shortened V by 4 bases and J by 0 bases, and 11 bases separated the two germline ends. Germline V lookup: CDR1 SGHRS, CDR2 YFSETQ.

This clonotype was counted at least ten times. The rearrangement uses TRBV7-2 and TRBJ2-7; TRBD1 or TRBD2 may be the D gene (5 bases each). Germline CDR1 SGHTA, CDR2 FQGNSA. The CDR3 extends over 15 amino acids. Trimming took off 5 bases at V and 2 bases at J, with 16 bases between the two ends. The CDR3 DNA reads as TGTGCCAGCAGCCCTCGAGGGGAAGGGACCTACGAGCAGTACTTC. Protein product: CASSPRGEGTYEQYF.

This clonotype has at least ten counts. The J gene is TRBJ1-3, the V gene TRBV10-3; 7 nucleotides agree with TRBD1. CDR1 and CDR2 (germline): ENHRY, SYGVKD. J lost 3 bases, V lost 8 bases, and 13 bases had no gene match. The CDR3 covers 16 residues. CDR3: CAIGSFDRVRGNTIYF. CDR3 DNA sequence: TGTGCCATCGGAAGTTTTGACAGGGTACGTGGAAACACCATATATTTT.

This clonotype was picked up many times. CDR3 region: CASSLDFSTRAFF. The CDR3 DNA reads TGCGCCAGCAGCTTGGATTTCAGCACTAGAGCTTTCTTT. The V and J genes are TRBV5-1 and TRBJ1-1; D not resolved. This CDR3 comprises 13 residues. V was cut by 0 bases and J by 10 bases, with 13 bases left in between. CDR1 SGHRS and CDR2 YFSETQ come from the germline V gene.

Note on this clonotype: No DNA is shown, since the ends of the CDR3 on it are uncertain; the CDR3 is the one TCRdb lists. The V call is TRBV5-1, the J call TRBJ1-2. Looked up from germline, CDR1 is SGHRS and CDR2 is YFSETQ. The CDR3 is made up of 21 amino acids, end residues included. The CDR3 is CASSFYICSASPMSPSSGYTF.

As for this clonotype: A junction end diverges from the germline sequence, so it may reflect a read error. J is TRBJ2-2 and V is TRBV7-9; TRBD2 agrees at 13 bases. From germline, CDR1 is SEHNR and CDR2 FQNEAQ (reference sequence). The CDR3 has 16 residues. The CDR3 nucleotides read TGTGCCAGCAGAAGGACTAGCGGGAGAGGGGCCGGGGAGCCGTTTTTT. It is translated as CASRRTSGRGAGEPFF.

This clonotype was seen many times. The rearrangement links TRBV7-9 to TRBJ1-4; the D is unclear. This CDR3 has 16 residues. The germline gives CDR1 SEHNR, CDR2 FQNEAQ (reference sequence). The V end was cut by 3 bases, the J end by 0 bases, with 11 bases between. CDR3 coding DNA: TGTGCCAGCAGCTTGAGTCAAGCTCCAACTAATGAAAAACTGTTTTTT. The encoded protein is CASSLSQAPTNEKLFF.

This clonotype was counted at least ten times. The rearrangement uses TRBV7-2 and TRBJ2-7, with TRBD1 matching over 7 bases. V shed 5 bases, J shed 6 bases, and the junction held 7 bases outside the gene matches. The CDR3 runs to 13 residues. Per the germline V gene, CDR1 is SGHTA and CDR2 is FQGNSA. The DNA for the CDR3 is TGTGCCAGCAGCCCAAGACAGGGCTCCGAGCAGTACTTC. As protein: CASSPRQGSEQYF.

This clonotype was picked up many times. This chain joins TRBV7-9 and TRBJ2-1, with 8 bases matching TRBD1. CDR1 SEHNR and CDR2 FQNEAQ come from the germline V gene (reference sequence). The V and J ends lost 4 bases and 6 bases, in that order; junction bases with no gene match: 14. The CDR3 totals 17 residues. This CDR3 reads CASSSWRTGTGINEQFF. CDR3 coding DNA: TGTGCCAGCAGCTCCTGGAGAACCGGGACAGGCATCAATGAGCAGTTCTTC. The variable domain in full, completed from reference TRBV7-9 and TRBJ2-1, reads DTGVSQNPRHKITKRGQNVTFRCDPISEHNRLYWYRQTLGQGPEFLTYFQNEAQLEKSRLLSDRFSAERPKGSFSTLEIQRTEQGDSAMYLCASSSWRTGTGINEQFFGPGTRLTVL.

Ten or more counts support this clonotype. The rearrangement joins TRBV7-2 to TRBJ2-5, with D possibly matching TRBD2 (5 bases). The CDR3 consists of 16 residues. The germline V gene encodes CDR1 SGHTA and CDR2 FQGNSA. V was clipped by 2 bases and J by 2 bases, with 15 bases between them. The CDR3 is CASSLRRTGIQETQYF. In nucleotides, the CDR3 is TGTGCCAGCAGCTTAAGGCGGACCGGGATTCAAGAGACCCAGTACTTC.

This clonotype was observed at least ten times. CDR3 residues: CASSLGRDKETQYF. For the CDR3, the DNA is TGCGCCAGCAGCTTGGGCCGGGACAAAGAGACCCAGTACTTC. This chain connects TRBV5-1 to TRBJ2-5; TRBD1 might be the D (6 bases). The CDR3 length is 14 residues. Germline-derived CDR1 and CDR2 are SGHRS and YFSETQ. Trimming took off 0 bases at V and 3 bases at J, with 9 bases between the two ends.

In its sample, this clonotype was seen many times. The rearrangement links TRBV5-1 to TRBJ1-2, with 7 bases that match TRBD1. Germline assignment: CDR1 SGHRS and CDR2 YFSETQ. This CDR3 has 14 amino acids. V was pared by 3 bases and J by 0 bases, with 2 bases of the junction left unmatched. The CDR3 reads CASSSGTANYGYTF. CDR3 DNA: TGCGCCAGCAGCTCCGGGACAGCTAACTATGGCTACACCTTC.